Listed below are T cell receptor beta chains from one sample, sequenced in a study of cytomegalovirus exposure and HLA in healthy donors. The assay was immunoSEQ multiplex PCR, and TCRdb's table has in-frame clones only and misses some. Among roughly 260,000 clones listed, 85% to 90% were seen once. The sequenced sample was PBMCs. Receptors originate from a man between 18 and 35 years old in good health and CMV-seronegative. CDR3s include the opening cysteine and the closing phenylalanine or tryptophan. The D gene is left open where the match is weak. Rows give clone size only sometimes, using once, few, many, or a class for an expanded clone.

v_call: TRBV5-1
d_call: TRBD2
j_call: TRBJ2-1
clone_size: few
cdr3_aa: CASSYDPSGPTNEQFF
cdr3_nt: TGCGCCAGCAGCTATGATCCTAGCGGGCCTACCAATGAGCAGTTCTTC

v_call: TRBV7-3
d_call: .
j_call: TRBJ2-2
clone_size: .
cdr3_aa: CASSTGQRAGELFF
cdr3_nt: TGTGCCAGCAGCACGGGACAGCGGGCCGGGGAGCTGTTTTTT

v_call: TRBV4-1
d_call: TRBD2
j_call: TRBJ2-1
clone_size: few
cdr3_aa: CASSQAGTSGRAWFF
cdr3_nt: TGCGCCAGCAGCCAAGCCGGGACTAGCGGGAGGGCCTGGTTCTTC

v_call: TRBV28
d_call: .
j_call: TRBJ1-5
clone_size: few
cdr3_aa: CASSVIQGMAQHF
cdr3_nt: TGTGCCAGCAGTGTGATACAGGGAATGGCCCAGCATTTT

v_call: TRBV5-4
d_call: .
j_call: TRBJ2-7
clone_size: .
cdr3_aa: CASSLIETPDIEQYF
cdr3_nt: TGTGCCAGCAGCTTAATCGAGACGCCGGACATCGAGCAGTACTTC

v_call: TRBV18
d_call: .
j_call: TRBJ2-1
clone_size: .
cdr3_aa: CASSTPSLRLKQFF
cdr3_nt: TGTGCCAGCTCAACCCCTAGTTTGCGGCTAAAGCAGTTCTTC

v_call: TRBV9
d_call: .
j_call: TRBJ2-7
clone_size: .
cdr3_aa: CASSVGTGEQYF
cdr3_nt: TGTGCCAGCAGCGTGGGGACTGGCGAGCAGTACTTC

v_call: TRBV12-5
d_call: TRBD2
j_call: TRBJ2-3
clone_size: .
cdr3_aa: CASGPSGGADTQYF
cdr3_nt: TGTGCTAGTGGCCCAAGCGGGGGGGCAGATACGCAGTATTTT

v_call: TRBV5-8
d_call: TRBD2
j_call: TRBJ2-2
clone_size: .
cdr3_aa: CASSLRGLAGTGELFF
cdr3_nt: TGTGCCAGCAGCTTACGTGGGCTAGCGGGGACCGGGGAGCTGTTTTTT

v_call: TRBV27
d_call: TRBD1
j_call: TRBJ2-3
clone_size: .
cdr3_aa: CASRRTGGGDTQYF
cdr3_nt: TGTGCCAGCCGCCGGACAGGGGGCGGAGATACGCAGTATTTT

v_call: TRBV7-2
d_call: .
j_call: TRBJ2-7
clone_size: .
cdr3_aa: CASSPRPGGSYEQYF
cdr3_nt: TGTGCCAGCAGCCCCAGACCAGGGGGGAGCTACGAGCAGTACTTC

v_call: TRBV2
d_call: TRBD1
j_call: TRBJ2-7
clone_size: .
cdr3_aa: CASSVPRPGTGAHEQYF
cdr3_nt: TGTGCCAGCAGTGTCCCCCGCCCCGGGACAGGGGCCCACGAGCAGTACTTC

v_call: TRBV4-3
d_call: TRBD2
j_call: TRBJ2-7
clone_size: .
cdr3_aa: CASSQVTSGGAYEQYF
cdr3_nt: TGCGCCAGCAGCCAAGTGACTAGCGGGGGGGCGTACGAGCAGTACTTC

v_call: TRBV25-1
d_call: .
j_call: TRBJ1-2
clone_size: .
cdr3_aa: CASSESRQTYGYTF
cdr3_nt: TGTGCCAGCAGTGAATCGCGTCAAACCTATGGCTACACCTTC

v_call: TRBV2
d_call: .
j_call: TRBJ1-5
clone_size: once
cdr3_aa: CASRSLGGLDQPQHF
cdr3_nt: TGTGCCAGCAGATCCCTGGGGGGTTTAGATCAGCCCCAGCATTTT